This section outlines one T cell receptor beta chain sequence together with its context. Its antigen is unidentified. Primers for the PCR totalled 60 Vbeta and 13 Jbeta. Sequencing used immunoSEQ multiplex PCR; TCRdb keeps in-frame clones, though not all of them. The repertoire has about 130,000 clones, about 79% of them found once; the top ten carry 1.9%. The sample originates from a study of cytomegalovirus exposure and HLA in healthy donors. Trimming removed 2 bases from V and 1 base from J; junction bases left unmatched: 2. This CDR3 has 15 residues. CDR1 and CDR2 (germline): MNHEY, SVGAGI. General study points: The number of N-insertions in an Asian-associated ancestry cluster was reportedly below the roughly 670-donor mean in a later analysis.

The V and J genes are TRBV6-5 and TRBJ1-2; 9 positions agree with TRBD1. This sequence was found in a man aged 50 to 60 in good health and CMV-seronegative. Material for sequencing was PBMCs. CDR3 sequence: CASSYGTGNNYGYTF. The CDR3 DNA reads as TGTGCCAGCAGTTACGGGACAGGGAATAACTATGGCTACACCTTC.